Listed here are 5 T cell receptor beta chains from one sample, sequenced in a study of CD8 T cells in Susac syndrome. Reverse transcription of about 0.5 to 1 ug RNA was performed with random hexamers. MiXCR, run by TCRdb on the immunoSEQ multiplex PCR reads, gives a single entry per CDR3 protein. The sample holds 150,000 or so distinct CDR3 sequences, about 91% seen once. Sequenced material: CD4+ T cells from PBMCs. The receptors were gathered from a human donor in good health.

V gene TRBV7-6 combines with J gene TRBJ2-3, with TRBD2 as a possible D gene (6 bases). CDR1 SGHVS and CDR2 FNYEAQ come from the germline V gene. The V end lost 5 bases, the J end lost 3 bases, and 15 bases lay between the germline ends. This CDR3 region has 15 residues. The CDR3, as DNA: TGTGCCAGCAGCCCCCGGGACTGGGATACAGATACGCAGTATTTT. It encodes CASSPRDWDTDTQYF.

The rearrangement joins TRBV7-2 to TRBJ2-7, with 8 bases matching TRBD1. V shed 2 bases and J 7 bases; nucleotides not matched to a gene: 7. Per the germline V gene, CDR1 is SGHTA and CDR2 is FQGNSA. The CDR3 is 14 residues long. CDR3 loop: CASSLQGAPEEQYF. The CDR3 DNA reads TGTGCCAGCAGCTTACAGGGGGCGCCGGAAGAGCAGTACTTC.

This clonotype was counted a few times. The J gene is TRBJ2-3, the V gene TRBV19; D is undetermined. Trimming stripped 5 bases from V and 2 bases from J, with 5 bases between. This CDR3 is built from 12 residues. Germline V gene lookup returns CDR1 LNHDA and CDR2 SQIVND (reference sequence). Here the CDR3 DNA reads TGTGCCAGTAGTCTCAACACAGATACGCAGTATTTT. Its protein is CASSLNTDTQYF.

The V call is TRBV5-1, the J call TRBJ2-2; 10 bases map to TRBD2. The germline V gene has CDR1 SGHRS and CDR2 YFSETQ. The CDR3 contains 15 residues. V was clipped by 1 base and J by 5 bases; unmatched bases: 2. In nucleotides, the CDR3 is TGCGCCAGCAGCTTGCTAGCGGGGGATACCGGGGAGCTGTTTTTT. Translated: CASSLLAGDTGELFF.

In DNA, the CDR3 is TGTGCCACCAGTGACCCCGCGGGGAGGGCCGCAACCGGGGAGCTGTTTTTT. Protein: CATSDPAGRAATGELFF. The rearrangement joins TRBV24-1 to TRBJ2-2; 7 bases are shared with TRBD2. This CDR3 is 17 amino acids long. J lost 5 bases, V lost 4 bases, and 12 bases had no gene match. The germline gives CDR1 KGHDR, CDR2 SFDVKD.